The clone carrying this TCR beta chain has ten or more counts. Germline assignment: CDR1 LGHNA and CDR2 YNFKEQ. V lost 0 bases, J lost 9 bases, and 13 bases stayed unmatched. The CDR3 length is 18 residues. The sample originates from a study of metastatic and nonmetastatic thyroid tumors. Across the whole study: Malignant thyroid and benign thyroid patients provided blood and tumor or nodule tissue whose repertoires were compared.

There were no patients who had received any treatment before thyroid surgery. With MiXCR, TCRdb reprocessed the PCR reads. The sample contains about 40,000 clones, 10% to 12% of which appear only once. The receptor comes from a female donor with papillary thyroid cancer or a benign thyroid nodule (not recorded which). Some clones in this sample may be carry-over from other donors' samples. The chain links TRBV4-2 to TRBJ2-7; TRBD2 matches at 14 bases. The sequencing sample was made of blood. DNA for the CDR3: TGTGCCAGCAGCCAAGATCTTTTTGAGGGACTAGCGGGAGTAGGGCAGTACTTC. This gives the protein CASSQDLFEGLAGVGQYF.